This T cell receptor beta chain was retrieved from a study of early T cells in non-severe SARS-CoV-2 infection. Looking at the study overall: Sequencing of bulk RNA from unsorted whole blood was done, without chain pairing.

Attachment of unique molecular identifiers to individual cDNA molecules was performed. TCRdb reanalysed the 5' RACE reads using MiXCR and keeps one entry per CDR3 protein. The sample yields 60,000 to 65,000 distinct CDR3 sequences, more than 7% seen once. The V end lost 4 bases, the J end lost 3 bases, and 19 bases lay between the germline ends. The CDR3 has 17 residues. The germline V gene encodes CDR1 SGHVS and CDR2 FQNEAQ. This clonotype was detected a few times. The source material was whole blood, sampled at baseline. The clonotype was recovered from an adult who was a healthcare worker with PCR-confirmed SARS-CoV-2 infection or an uninfected control (not recorded which). This chain joins TRBV7-8 and TRBJ2-1; D is unclear. CDR3 sequence reads: CASSSPAALIDYNEQFF. The DNA for the CDR3 is TGTGCCAGCAGCTCCCCCGCGGCGCTAATCGACTACAATGAGCAGTTCTTC.